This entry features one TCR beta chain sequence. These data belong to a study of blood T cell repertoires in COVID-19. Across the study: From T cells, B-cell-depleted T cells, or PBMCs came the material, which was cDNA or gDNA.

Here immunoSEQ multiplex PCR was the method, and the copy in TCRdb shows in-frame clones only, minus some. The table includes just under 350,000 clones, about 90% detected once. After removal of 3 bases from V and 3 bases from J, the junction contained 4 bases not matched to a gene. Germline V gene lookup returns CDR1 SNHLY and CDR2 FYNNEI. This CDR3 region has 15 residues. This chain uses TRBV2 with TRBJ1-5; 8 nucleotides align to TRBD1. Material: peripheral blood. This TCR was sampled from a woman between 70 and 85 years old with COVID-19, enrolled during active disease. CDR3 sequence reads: CASSENRGANQPQHF. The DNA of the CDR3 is TGTGCCAGCAGTGAGAACAGGGGGGCCAATCAGCCCCAGCATTTT.